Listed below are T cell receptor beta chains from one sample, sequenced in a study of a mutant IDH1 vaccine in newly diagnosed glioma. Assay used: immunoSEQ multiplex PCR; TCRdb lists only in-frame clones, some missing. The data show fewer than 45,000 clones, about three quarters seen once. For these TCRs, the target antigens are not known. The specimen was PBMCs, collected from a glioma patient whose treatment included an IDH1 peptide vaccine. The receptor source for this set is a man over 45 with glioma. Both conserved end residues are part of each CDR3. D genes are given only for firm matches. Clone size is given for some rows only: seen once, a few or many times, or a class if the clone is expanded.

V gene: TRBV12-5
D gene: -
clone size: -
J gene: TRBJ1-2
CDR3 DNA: TGTGCTAGTGGTTTGGTATCCCATAGACAGGCACAGTACACCTTC
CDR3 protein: CASGLVSHRQAQYTF

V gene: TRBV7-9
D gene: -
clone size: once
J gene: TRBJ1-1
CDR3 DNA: TGTGCCAGTGAACAGGGCGGTGAAGCTTTCTTT
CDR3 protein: CASEQGGEAFF

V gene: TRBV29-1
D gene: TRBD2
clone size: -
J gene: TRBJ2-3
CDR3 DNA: TGCAGCGTTGAATCTAGCGGTTACACAGATACGCAGTATTTT
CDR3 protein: CSVESSGYTDTQYF

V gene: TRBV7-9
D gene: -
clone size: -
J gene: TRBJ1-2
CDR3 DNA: TGTGCCAGCAGCTTAGCGAGGGGACGGGATGGCTACACCTTC
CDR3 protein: CASSLARGRDGYTF

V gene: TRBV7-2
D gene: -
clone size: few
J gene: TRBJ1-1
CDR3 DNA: TGTGCCAGCACCCCAGGCGGGGGGAGGACTGAAGCTTTCTTT
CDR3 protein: CASTPGGGRTEAFF

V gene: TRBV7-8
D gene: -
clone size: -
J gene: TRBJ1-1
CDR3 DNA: TGTGCCAGCAGCTTACAACAAAACACTGAAGCTTTCTTT
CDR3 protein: CASSLQQNTEAFF

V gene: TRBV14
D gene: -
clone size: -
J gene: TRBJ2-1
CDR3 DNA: TGTGCCAGCAGCCAAGATAAGCACGGCAGCTCCTACAATGAGCAGTTCTTC
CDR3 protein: CASSQDKHGSSYNEQFF

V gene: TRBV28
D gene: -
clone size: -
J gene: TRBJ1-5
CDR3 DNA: TGTGCCAGCAATCTCCCAAGATCCGGGACTCCCCAGCATTTT
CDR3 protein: CASNLPRSGTPQHF

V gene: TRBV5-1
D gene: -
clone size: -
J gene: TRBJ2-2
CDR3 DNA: TGCGCCAGCAGCTTGAGTCTGGGAACCCGGAACACCGGGGAGCTGTTTTTT
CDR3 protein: CASSLSLGTRNTGELFF

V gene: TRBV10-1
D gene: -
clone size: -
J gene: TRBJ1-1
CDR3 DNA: TGCGCCAGCAGTCCTCGGACGAGCACTGAAGCTTTCTTT
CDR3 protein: CASSPRTSTEAFF

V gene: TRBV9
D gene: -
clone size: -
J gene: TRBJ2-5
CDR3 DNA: TGTGCCAGCAGCGTAGTTGGGACCCAAGAGACCCAGTACTTC
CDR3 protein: CASSVVGTQETQYF

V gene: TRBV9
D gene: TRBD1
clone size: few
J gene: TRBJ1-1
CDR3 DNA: TGTGCCAGCAGCCCCGAGACAGGGTCTTTCCCTCAAACTTTCTTT
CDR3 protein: CASSPETGSFPQTFF

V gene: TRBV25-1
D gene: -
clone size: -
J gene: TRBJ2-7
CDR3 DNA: TGTGCCTCCAAGGGTGGATCCTACGAGCAGTACTTC
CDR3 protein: CASKGGSYEQYF

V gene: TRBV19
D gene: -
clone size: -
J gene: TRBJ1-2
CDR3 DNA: TGTGCCAGTAACCAGGCGAGAGACTATGGCTACACCTTC
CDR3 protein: CASNQARDYGYTF

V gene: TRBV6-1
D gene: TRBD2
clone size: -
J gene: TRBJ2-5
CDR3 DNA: TGTGCCAGCAGTGAACTAGCGGGGGGGCAAGAGACCCAGTACTTC
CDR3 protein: CASSELAGGQETQYF

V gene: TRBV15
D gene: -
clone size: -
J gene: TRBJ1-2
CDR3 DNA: TGTGCCACCAGCAGAGAAATGGGCCCCTATGGCTACACCTTC
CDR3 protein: CATSREMGPYGYTF

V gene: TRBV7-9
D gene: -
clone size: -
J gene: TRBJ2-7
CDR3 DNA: TGTGCCAGCAGCTCCGTTGGTGAGTCCTACGAGCAGTACTTC
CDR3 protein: CASSSVGESYEQYF

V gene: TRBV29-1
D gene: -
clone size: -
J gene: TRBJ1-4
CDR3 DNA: TGCAGCGGCGCCAGCGCAACTAATGAAAAACTGTTTTTT
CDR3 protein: CSGASATNEKLFF

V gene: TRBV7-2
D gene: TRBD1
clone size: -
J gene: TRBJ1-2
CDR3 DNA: TGTGCCAGCAGCCCCCAGACAGGGAACTATGGCTACACCTTC
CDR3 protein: CASSPQTGNYGYTF

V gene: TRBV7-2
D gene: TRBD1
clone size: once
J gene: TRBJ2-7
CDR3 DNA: TGTGCCAGCAGTTGGACAGGGGCGGGTGAGCAGTACTTC
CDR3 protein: CASSWTGAGEQYF

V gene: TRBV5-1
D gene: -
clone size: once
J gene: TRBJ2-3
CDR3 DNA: TGCGCCAGCGGGCCCGCGGGGGCCGCCCCTTTCACAGATACGCAGTATTTT
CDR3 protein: CASGPAGAAPFTDTQYF

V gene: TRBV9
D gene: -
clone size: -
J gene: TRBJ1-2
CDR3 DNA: TGTGCCAGCAGCCTCCACGACGAGGGAAGCTATGGCTACACCTTC
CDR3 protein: CASSLHDEGSYGYTF

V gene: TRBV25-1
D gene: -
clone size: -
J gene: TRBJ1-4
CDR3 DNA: TGTGCCAGCAGTTTAGGGGCTAATGAAAAACTGTTTTTT
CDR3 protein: CASSLGANEKLFF

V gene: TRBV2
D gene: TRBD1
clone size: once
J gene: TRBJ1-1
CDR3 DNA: TGTGCCAGCAGGGAGTTGGGGACAGTGAGCACTGAAGCTTTCTTT
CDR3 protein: CASRELGTVSTEAFF

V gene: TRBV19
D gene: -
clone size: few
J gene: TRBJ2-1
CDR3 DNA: TGTGCCAGTAGTTCCGGGACGGATCCTGGTGATGAGCAGTTCTTC
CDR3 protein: CASSSGTDPGDEQFF

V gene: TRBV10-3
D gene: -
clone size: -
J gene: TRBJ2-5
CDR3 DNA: TGTGCCATCAGTGAGGGGGAGACCCAGTACTTC
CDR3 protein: CAISEGETQYF

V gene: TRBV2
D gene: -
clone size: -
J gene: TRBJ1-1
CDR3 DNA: TGTGCCAGCAGTGAAACCGGCGGTGAAGCTTTCTTT
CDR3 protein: CASSETGGEAFF

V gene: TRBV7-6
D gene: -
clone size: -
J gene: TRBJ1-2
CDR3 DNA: TGTGCCGTCCCCCTGCCTTTCGGTGGCTACACCTTC
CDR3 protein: CAVPLPFGGYTF

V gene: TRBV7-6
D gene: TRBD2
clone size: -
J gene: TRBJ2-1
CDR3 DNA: TGTGCCAGCAGTGGCAGAGCGGGGGGCTACAATGAGCAGTTCTTC
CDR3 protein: CASSGRAGGYNEQFF

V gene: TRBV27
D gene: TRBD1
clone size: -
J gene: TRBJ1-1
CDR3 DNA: TGTGCCAGCAGCGACAGGGGGGGACGAAACACTGAAGCTTTCTTT
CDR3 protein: CASSDRGGRNTEAFF

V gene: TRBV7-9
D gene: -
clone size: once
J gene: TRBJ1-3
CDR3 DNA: TGTGCCAGCAGCTTAGAACCGGTCTCTGGAAACACCATATATTTT
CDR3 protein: CASSLEPVSGNTIYF

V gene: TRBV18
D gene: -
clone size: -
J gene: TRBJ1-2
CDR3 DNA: TGTGCCAGCTCACCACCGGGGCGCCCCGAAAACTATGGCTACACCTTC
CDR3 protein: CASSPPGRPENYGYTF

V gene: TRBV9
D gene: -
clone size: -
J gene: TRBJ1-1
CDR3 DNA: TGTGCCAGCAGCCCTCCCCTTCATAGTCAACGGAACACTGAAGCTTTCTTT
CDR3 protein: CASSPPLHSQRNTEAFF